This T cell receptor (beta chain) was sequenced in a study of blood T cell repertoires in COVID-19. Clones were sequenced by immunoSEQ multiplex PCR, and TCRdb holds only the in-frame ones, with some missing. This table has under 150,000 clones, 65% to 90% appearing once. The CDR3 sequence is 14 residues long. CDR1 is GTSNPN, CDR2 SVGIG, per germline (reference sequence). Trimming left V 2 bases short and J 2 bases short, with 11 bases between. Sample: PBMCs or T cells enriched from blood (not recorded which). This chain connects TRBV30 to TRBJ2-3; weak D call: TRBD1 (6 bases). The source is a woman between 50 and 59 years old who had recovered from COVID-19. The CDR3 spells CAWSYQGFTDTQYF. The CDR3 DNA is TGTGCCTGGAGTTACCAGGGGTTCACAGATACGCAGTATTTT.